This T cell receptor beta chain was captured in a study of cytomegalovirus exposure and HLA in healthy donors. The CDR3 sequence is 13 residues long. CDR1 and CDR2 from the germline V gene are MDHEN and SYDVKM. The J segment lost 6 bases and the V segment lost 6 bases, leaving 6 bases of the junction unmatched. This clone appeared a few times. The PCR ran on 60 Vbeta and 13 Jbeta primers. Some clones are missing from TCRdb's copy, which holds only in-frame ones; the method was immunoSEQ multiplex PCR. The table has about 94,000 clones, approximately 7.6% seen once. The sample taken for sequencing was PBMCs. The sequence derives from a man aged 50 to 60 in good health and CMV-seronegative. The J gene is TRBJ2-7, the V gene TRBV28; 9 bases are a match to TRBD2. The CDR3 nucleotides are TGTGCCAGCAGCCGTGTAGCGGGAGCCGAGCAGTACTTC. Amino acids: CASSRVAGAEQYF.